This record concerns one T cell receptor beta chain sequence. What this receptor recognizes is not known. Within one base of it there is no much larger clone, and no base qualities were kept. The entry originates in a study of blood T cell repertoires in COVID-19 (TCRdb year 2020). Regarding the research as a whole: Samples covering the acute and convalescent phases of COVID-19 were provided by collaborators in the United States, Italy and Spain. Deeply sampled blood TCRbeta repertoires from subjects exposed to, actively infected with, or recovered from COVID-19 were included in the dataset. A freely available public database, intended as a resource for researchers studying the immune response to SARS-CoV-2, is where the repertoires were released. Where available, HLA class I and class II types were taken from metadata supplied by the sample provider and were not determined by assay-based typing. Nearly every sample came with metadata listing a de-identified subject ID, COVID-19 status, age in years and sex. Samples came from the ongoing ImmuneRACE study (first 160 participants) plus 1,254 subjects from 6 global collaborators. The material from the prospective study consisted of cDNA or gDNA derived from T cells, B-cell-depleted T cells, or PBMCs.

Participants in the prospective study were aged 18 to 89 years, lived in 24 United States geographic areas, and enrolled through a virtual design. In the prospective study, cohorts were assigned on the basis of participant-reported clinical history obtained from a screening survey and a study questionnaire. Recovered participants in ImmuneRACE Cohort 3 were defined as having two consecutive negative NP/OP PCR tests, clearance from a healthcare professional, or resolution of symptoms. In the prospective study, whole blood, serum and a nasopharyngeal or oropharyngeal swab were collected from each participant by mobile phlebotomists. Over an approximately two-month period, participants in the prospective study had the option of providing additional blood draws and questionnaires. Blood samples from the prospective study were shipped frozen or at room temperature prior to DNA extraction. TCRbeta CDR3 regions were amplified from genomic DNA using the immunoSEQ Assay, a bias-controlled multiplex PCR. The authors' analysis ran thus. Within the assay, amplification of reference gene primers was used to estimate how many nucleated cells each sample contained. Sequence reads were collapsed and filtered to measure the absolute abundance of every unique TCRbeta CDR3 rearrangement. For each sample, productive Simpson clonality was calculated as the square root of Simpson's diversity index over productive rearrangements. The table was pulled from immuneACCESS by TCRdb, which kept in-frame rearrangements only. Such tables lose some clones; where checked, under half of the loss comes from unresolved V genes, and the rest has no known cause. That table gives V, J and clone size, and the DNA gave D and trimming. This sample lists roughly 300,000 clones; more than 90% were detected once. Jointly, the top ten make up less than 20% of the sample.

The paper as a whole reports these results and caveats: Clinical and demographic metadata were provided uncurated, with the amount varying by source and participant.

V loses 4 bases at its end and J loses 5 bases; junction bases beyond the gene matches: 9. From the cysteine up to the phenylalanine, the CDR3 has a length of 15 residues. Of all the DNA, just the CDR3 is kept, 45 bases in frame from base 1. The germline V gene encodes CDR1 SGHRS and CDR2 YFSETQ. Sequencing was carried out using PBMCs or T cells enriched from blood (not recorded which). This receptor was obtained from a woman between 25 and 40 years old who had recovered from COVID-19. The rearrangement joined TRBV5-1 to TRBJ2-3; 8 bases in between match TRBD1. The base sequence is TGCGCCAGCAGCATACAGGACAGGGTTGAAGATACGCAGTATTTT. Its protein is CASSIQDRVEDTQYF.